This T cell receptor beta chain was identified during a study of T cell responses to AZD1222 COVID-19 vaccine. Study-level information: Pooled samples include second doses given at about 4 or 12 weeks.

CDR3 length: 12 residues. The V gene's germline CDR1 is SQVTM and CDR2 ANQGSEA. Trimming cost V 7 bases and J 4 bases; bases outside gene matches: 2. For this clone: Its target is unknown.

Study results and limitations: Spike-specific TCR depth and breadth grew after two AZD1222 doses. It should be noted that donors were predominantly white British and more often female, and clonal diversity was possibly underestimated.

Profiling relied on immunoSEQ multiplex PCR, and the TCRdb table lists in-frame clones only, not all of them. The sample lists 140,000 or so clones; about nine tenths were seen once. The V and J genes are TRBV29-1 and TRBJ2-5; 11 bases fit TRBD2. The TCR sequence derives from an adult in good health. The material was peripheral blood, obtained on day 0 of AZD1222 vaccination. The CDR3 sequence: CSGLAGGETQYF. Written as DNA, the CDR3 is TGCAGCGGGCTAGCGGGAGGAGAGACCCAGTACTTC.